This T cell receptor (beta chain) originates from a study of shared clonotypes between healthy human individuals. The germline V gene has CDR1 MDHEN and CDR2 SYDVKM. There are 15 residues in the CDR3. V trimming: 5 bases; J trimming: 4 bases; junction bases outside the gene matches: 9. Every donor was a Caucasian adult from Nashville, Tennessee. Authors' analysis steps: Because ImmunoSEQ provided only junction sequences with no quality scores, the filtering differed. The repertoire was sequenced with immunoSEQ multiplex PCR; TCRdb's copy has only in-frame clones and lacks some. The V and J calls and clone size are taken from that table; D and trimming were inferred from the DNA. The sample yields 950,000 to 1,100,000 clones, 78% seen once.

The specimen was memory CD4+ T cells from PBMCs. Described subset: CD45RA-negative fraction. The J gene is TRBJ1-2, the V gene TRBV28; 8 nucleotides agree with TRBD1. The TCR was taken from a man aged 18-30 years in good health. Some clones in this sample may be carry-over from other donors' samples. CDR3 loop: CASSERQGSAYGYTF. The CDR3 DNA is TGTGCCAGCAGTGAACGACAGGGGTCTGCCTATGGCTACACCTTC.